Listed below are T cell receptor beta chains from one sample, sequenced in a study of cytomegalovirus exposure and HLA in healthy donors. Assay: immunoSEQ multiplex PCR; the TCRdb copy retains only in-frame clones and omits some. The sample holds tens of thousands of clones; about four fifths are singletons and the top ten take about 1.9%. The sequencing sample was made of PBMCs. All receptors derive from a woman aged 25-40 years in good health and CMV-seronegative. Each CDR3 is given with its conserved first and last residue. Only some rows state a clone size, as once, few, many or a class for expanded clones.

v_gene: TRBV27; abundance: once; j_gene: TRBJ2-3; CDR3aa: CASRYGLLGTDTQYF
v_gene: TRBV11-2; abundance: NA; j_gene: TRBJ2-5; CDR3aa: CASSLAGVETQYF
v_gene: TRBV5-8; abundance: NA; j_gene: TRBJ2-3; CDR3aa: CASSSWDLGKVGTQYF
v_gene: TRBV5-4; abundance: NA; j_gene: TRBJ2-2; CDR3aa: CASWRSGRSDGELFF
v_gene: TRBV11-2; abundance: NA; j_gene: TRBJ2-1; CDR3aa: CASSLVARENEQFF
v_gene: TRBV19; abundance: NA; j_gene: TRBJ2-2; CDR3aa: CASSIGHTNTGELFF
v_gene: TRBV30; abundance: NA; j_gene: TRBJ1-1; CDR3aa: CAWSLWSVTEAFF
v_gene: TRBV5-1; abundance: NA; j_gene: TRBJ2-7; CDR3aa: CASRGGGGSTGASYEQYF
v_gene: TRBV15; abundance: few; j_gene: NA; CDR3aa: CATSRSVSYEQYF
v_gene: TRBV28; abundance: NA; j_gene: TRBJ1-5; CDR3aa: CASSSREGNQPQHF
v_gene: TRBV5-1; abundance: NA; j_gene: TRBJ2-1; CDR3aa: CASSFTKSSYNEQFF
v_gene: TRBV4-1; abundance: NA; j_gene: TRBJ1-4; CDR3aa: CASSQEAQGWTEKLFF
v_gene: TRBV7-9; abundance: NA; j_gene: TRBJ2-3; CDR3aa: CASSLKRVSTDTQYF
v_gene: TRBV29-1; abundance: few; j_gene: TRBJ2-1; CDR3aa: CSGRTGSYNEQFF
v_gene: TRBV4-1; abundance: NA; j_gene: TRBJ1-1; CDR3aa: CASSQEQDRGPTEAFF
v_gene: TRBV14; abundance: NA; j_gene: TRBJ1-2; CDR3aa: CASSQGGSFYGYTF
v_gene: TRBV28; abundance: NA; j_gene: TRBJ2-7; CDR3aa: CASSWTRGAYEQYF
v_gene: TRBV28; abundance: NA; j_gene: TRBJ2-1; CDR3aa: CASSPGAGSYNEQFF
v_gene: TRBV18; abundance: NA; j_gene: TRBJ1-5; CDR3aa: CASSPRQTTSLGQPQHF
v_gene: TRBV4-2; abundance: NA; j_gene: TRBJ1-1; CDR3aa: CASSQGDSLLEAFF
v_gene: TRBV4-1; abundance: NA; j_gene: TRBJ1-5; CDR3aa: CASSQALGLINQPQHF
v_gene: TRBV15; abundance: NA; j_gene: TRBJ1-1; CDR3aa: CATSRDATGTEAFF
v_gene: TRBV5-1; abundance: NA; j_gene: TRBJ2-1; CDR3aa: CASSLASGAYNEQFF
v_gene: TRBV11-2; abundance: NA; j_gene: TRBJ2-2; CDR3aa: CASTRLAGANTGELFF
v_gene: TRBV2; abundance: NA; j_gene: TRBJ2-3; CDR3aa: CASSVLAGGTDTQYF
v_gene: TRBV6-4; abundance: NA; j_gene: TRBJ2-2; CDR3aa: CASSDGADSGELFF
v_gene: TRBV5-6; abundance: once; j_gene: TRBJ2-7; CDR3aa: CASSLFQGLYEQYF
v_gene: TRBV23-1; abundance: few; j_gene: TRBJ2-7; CDR3aa: CASSEVPRDEQYF
v_gene: TRBV5-1; abundance: once; j_gene: TRBJ2-7; CDR3aa: CASRPGLAGFEQYF
v_gene: TRBV28; abundance: once; j_gene: TRBJ2-3; CDR3aa: CASSSTGATDTQYF
v_gene: TRBV28; abundance: NA; j_gene: TRBJ1-1; CDR3aa: CASSDTEAFF
v_gene: TRBV28; abundance: NA; j_gene: TRBJ1-2; CDR3aa: CASSFGGNSLYGYTF
v_gene: TRBV7-9; abundance: NA; j_gene: TRBJ2-1; CDR3aa: CASSTGGLAGTYNEQFF
v_gene: TRBV28; abundance: few; j_gene: TRBJ2-3; CDR3aa: CASSLAGVPSDTQYF